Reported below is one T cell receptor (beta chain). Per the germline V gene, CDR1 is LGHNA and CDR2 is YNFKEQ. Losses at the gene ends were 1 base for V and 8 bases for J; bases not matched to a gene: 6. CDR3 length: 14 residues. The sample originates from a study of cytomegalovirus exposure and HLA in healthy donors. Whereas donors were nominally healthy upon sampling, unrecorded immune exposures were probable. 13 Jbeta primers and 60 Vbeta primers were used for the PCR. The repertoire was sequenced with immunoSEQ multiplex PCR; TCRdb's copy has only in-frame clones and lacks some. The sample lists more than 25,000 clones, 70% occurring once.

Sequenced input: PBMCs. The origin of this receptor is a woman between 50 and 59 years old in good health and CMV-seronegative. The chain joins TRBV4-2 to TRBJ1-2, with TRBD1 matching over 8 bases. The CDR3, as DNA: TGTGCCAGCAGCCAAGGGACAGGGTCTTACGGCTACACCTTC. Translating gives CASSQGTGSYGYTF.